This TCR beta chain derives from a study of a mutant IDH1 vaccine in newly diagnosed glioma. About the research overall: Either 4-6 weeks after radiotherapy alone or alongside temozolomide, vaccination was begun. Treated patients, approximately 60% male and approximately 38% female, averaged around 40 years of age.

A remark on this clone: The target antigen is unknown.

Stated time point: week 11, during vaccination. Mutant IDH1 20-mer peptide, at 300 ug, made up each vaccine dose, with topical imiquimod. The CDR3 sequence is 14 residues long. Germline CDR1 and CDR2: LGHNA and YNFKEQ. Trimming cost V 0 bases and J 6 bases, with 8 bases left between them. Measured with immunoSEQ multiplex PCR; TCRdb has only the in-frame clones, and not every one. The table lists about 52,000 clones, roughly 90% of them singletons. V gene TRBV4-2 combines with J gene TRBJ1-4; TRBD1 is a possible D gene (5 bases). The receptor comes from a man in his fifties or sixties with glioma. The sample in question was PBMCs, obtained from a glioma patient whose treatment included an IDH1 peptide vaccine. The CDR3 DNA reads TGTGCCAGCAGCCAAGAGGGGGGGGATGAAAAACTGTTTTTT. Its protein product is CASSQEGGDEKLFF.